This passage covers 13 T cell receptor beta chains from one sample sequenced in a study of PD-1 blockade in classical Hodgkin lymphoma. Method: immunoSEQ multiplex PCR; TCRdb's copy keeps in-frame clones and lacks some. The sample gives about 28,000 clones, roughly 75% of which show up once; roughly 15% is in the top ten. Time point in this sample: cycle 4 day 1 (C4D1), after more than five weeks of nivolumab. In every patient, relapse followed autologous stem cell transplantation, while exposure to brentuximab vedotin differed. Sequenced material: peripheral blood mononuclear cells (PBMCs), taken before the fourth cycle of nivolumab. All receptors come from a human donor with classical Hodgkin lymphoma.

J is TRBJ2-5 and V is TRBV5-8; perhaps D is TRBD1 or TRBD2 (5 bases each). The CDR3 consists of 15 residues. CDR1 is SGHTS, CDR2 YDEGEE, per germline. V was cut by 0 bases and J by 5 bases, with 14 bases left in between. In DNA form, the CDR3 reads TGTGCCAGCAGCTTGGCTGGGGGTCCAGGGGAGACCCAGTACTTC. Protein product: CASSLAGGPGETQYF.

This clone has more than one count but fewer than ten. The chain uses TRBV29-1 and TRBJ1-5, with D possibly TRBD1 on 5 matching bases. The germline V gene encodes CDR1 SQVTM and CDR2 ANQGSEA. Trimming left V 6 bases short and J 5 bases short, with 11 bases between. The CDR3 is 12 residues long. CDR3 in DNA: TGCAGCGTCCGATGGGGGGATCAGCCCCAGCATTTT. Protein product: CSVRWGDQPQHF.

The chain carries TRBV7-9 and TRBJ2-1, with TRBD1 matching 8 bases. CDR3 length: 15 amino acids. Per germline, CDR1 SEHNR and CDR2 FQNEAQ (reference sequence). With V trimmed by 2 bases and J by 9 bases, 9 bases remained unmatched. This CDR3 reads CASSLRGTGVSEQFF. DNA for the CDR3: TGTGCCAGCAGCTTACGAGGGACAGGCGTGAGTGAGCAGTTCTTC.

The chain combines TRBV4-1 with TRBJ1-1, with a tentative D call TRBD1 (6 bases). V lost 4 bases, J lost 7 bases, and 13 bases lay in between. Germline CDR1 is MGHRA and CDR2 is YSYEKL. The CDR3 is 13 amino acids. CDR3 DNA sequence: TGCGCCAGCAGCCGCAGACAGGACCGTGAAGCTTTCTTT. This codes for CASSRRQDREAFF.

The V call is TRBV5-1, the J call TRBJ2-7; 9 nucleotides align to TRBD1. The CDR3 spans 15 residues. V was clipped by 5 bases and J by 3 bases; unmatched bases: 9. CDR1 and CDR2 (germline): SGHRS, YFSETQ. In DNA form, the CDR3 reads TGCGCCAGCAGGGCCGGGACAGGGATTGGCTACGAGCAGTACTTC. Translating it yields CASRAGTGIGYEQYF.

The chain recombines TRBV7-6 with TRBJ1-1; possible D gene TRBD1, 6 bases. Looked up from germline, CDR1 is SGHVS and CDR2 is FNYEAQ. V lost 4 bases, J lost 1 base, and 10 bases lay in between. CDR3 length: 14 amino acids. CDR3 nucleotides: TGTGCCAGCAGCTCGGGACAACCGAACACTGAAGCTTTCTTT. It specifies CASSSGQPNTEAFF.

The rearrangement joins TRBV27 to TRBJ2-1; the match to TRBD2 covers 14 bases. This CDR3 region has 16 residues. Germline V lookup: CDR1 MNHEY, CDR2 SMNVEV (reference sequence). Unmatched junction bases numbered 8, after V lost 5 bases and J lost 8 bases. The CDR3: CASSPRLAGGIYEQFF. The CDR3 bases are TGTGCCAGCAGTCCCCGACTAGCGGGAGGGATATATGAGCAGTTCTTC.

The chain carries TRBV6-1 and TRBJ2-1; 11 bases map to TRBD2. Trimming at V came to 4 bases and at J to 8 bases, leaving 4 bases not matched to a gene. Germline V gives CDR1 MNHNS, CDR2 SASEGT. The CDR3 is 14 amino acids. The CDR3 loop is CASSASGRLYEQFF. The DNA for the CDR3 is TGTGCCAGCAGTGCTAGCGGGAGGCTCTATGAGCAGTTCTTC.

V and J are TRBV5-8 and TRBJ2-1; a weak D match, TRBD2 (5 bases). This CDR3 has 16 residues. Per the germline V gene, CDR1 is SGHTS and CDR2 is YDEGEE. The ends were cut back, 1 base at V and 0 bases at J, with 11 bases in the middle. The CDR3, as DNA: TGTGCCAGCAGCTTGAATTTGGGGAGCTCCTACAATGAGCAGTTCTTC. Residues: CASSLNLGSSYNEQFF.

CDR3 residues: CASSTGGVTNEKLFF. In DNA form, the CDR3 reads TGTGCCAGTAGTACAGGGGGCGTAACTAATGAAAAACTGTTTTTT. The J gene is TRBJ1-4, the V gene TRBV19; 8 nucleotides line up with TRBD1. Trimming at V came to 4 bases and at J to 1 base, leaving 2 bases not matched to a gene. This CDR3 region has 15 residues. The V gene's germline CDR1 is LNHDA and CDR2 SQIVND (reference sequence).

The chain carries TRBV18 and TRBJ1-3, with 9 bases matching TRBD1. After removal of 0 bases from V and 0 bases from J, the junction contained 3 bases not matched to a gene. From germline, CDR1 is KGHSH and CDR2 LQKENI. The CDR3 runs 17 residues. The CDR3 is CASSPPGTGSSGNTIYF. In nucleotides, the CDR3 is TGTGCCAGCTCACCACCGGGGACAGGGAGCTCTGGAAACACCATATATTTT.

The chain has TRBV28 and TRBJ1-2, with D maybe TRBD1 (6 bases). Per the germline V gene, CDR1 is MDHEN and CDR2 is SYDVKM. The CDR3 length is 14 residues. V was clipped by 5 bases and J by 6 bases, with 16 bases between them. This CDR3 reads CASSIIIGGDGYTF. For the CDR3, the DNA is TGTGCCAGCAGTATTATTATAGGGGGAGATGGCTACACCTTC.

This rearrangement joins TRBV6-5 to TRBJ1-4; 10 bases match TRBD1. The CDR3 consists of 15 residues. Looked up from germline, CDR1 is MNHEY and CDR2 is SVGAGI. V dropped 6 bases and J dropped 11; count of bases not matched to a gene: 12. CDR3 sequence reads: CASSPSGTGVEKLFF. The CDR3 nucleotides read TGTGCCAGCAGCCCTTCCGGGACAGGGGTGGAGAAACTGTTTTTT.